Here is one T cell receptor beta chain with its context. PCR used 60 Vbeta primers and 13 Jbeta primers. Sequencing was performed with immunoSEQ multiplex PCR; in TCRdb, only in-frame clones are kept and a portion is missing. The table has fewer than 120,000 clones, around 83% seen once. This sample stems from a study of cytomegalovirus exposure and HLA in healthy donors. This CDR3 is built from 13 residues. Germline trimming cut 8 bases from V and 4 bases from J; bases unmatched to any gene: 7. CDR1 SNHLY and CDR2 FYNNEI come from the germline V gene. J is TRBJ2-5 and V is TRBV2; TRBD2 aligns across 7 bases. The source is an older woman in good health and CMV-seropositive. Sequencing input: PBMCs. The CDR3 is CASCTTGGETQYF. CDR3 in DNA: TGTGCCAGCTGCACGACGGGGGGAGAGACCCAGTACTTC.